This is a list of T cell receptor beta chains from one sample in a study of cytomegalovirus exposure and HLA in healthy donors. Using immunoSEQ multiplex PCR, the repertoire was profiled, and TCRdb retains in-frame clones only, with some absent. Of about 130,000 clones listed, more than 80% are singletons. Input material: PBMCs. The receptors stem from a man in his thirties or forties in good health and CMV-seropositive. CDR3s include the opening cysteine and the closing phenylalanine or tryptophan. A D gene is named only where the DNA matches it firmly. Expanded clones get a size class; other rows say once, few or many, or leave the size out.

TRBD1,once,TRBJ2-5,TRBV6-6,CASNFGGTGGGETQYF,TGTGCCAGCAATTTCGGGGGGACAGGGGGTGGGGAGACCCAGTACTTC
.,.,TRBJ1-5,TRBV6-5,CASSRHNSNQPQHF,TGTGCCAGCAGCCGACATAATAGCAATCAGCCCCAGCATTTT
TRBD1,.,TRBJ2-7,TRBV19,CASSIGLAQGVNEQYF,TGTGCCAGTAGTATAGGCTTGGCACAGGGGGTTAACGAGCAGTACTTC
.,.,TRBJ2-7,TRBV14,CASSHKADDFENEQYF,TGTGCCAGCAGCCACAAGGCCGACGACTTTGAGAACGAGCAGTACTTC
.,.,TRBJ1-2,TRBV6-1,CASSDPPTQLYGYTF,TGTGCCAGCAGTGATCCCCCGACACAGCTATATGGCTACACCTTC
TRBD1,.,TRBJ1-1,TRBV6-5,CASSLDRDTEAFF,TGTGCCAGCAGTCTCGACAGGGACACTGAAGCTTTCTTT
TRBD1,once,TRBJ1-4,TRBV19,CASSMDPGQTNEKLFF,TGTGCCAGTAGTATGGACCCGGGACAGACAAATGAAAAACTGTTTTTT
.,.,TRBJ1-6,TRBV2,CASGSGLLLPLHF,TGTGCCAGCGGCTCGGGACTTCTCTTGCCCCTCCACTTT
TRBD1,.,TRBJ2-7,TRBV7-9,CASSFGQAYEQYF,TGTGCCAGCAGCTTCGGACAGGCCTACGAGCAGTACTTC
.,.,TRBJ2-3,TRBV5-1,CASSRQGGGTDTQYF,TGCGCCAGCAGCCGCCAAGGGGGGGGCACAGATACGCAGTATTTT
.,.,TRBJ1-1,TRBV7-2,CASSLTGPTGAFF,TGTGCCAGCAGCTTGACAGGCCCGACGGGGGCTTTCTTT
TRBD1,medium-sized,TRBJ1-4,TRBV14,CASSQDRLKLFF,TGTGCCAGCAGCCAGGACAGGCTCAAACTGTTTTTT
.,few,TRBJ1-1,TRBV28,CASSASLNTEAFF,TGTGCCAGCAGTGCGTCCCTGAACACTGAAGCTTTCTTT
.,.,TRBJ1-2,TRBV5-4,CASSLDGYGGYGYTF,TGTGCCAGCAGCTTGGACGGGTACGGGGGCTATGGCTACACCTTC
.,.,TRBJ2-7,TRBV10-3,CAISELQDEQYF,TGTGCCATCAGTGAGCTCCAGGACGAGCAGTACTTC
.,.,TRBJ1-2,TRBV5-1,CASSLVRSYGYTF,TGCGCCAGCAGCTTGGTCAGATCCTATGGCTACACCTTC
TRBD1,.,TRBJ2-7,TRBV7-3,CASSPTGVSNEQYF,TGTGCCAGCAGCCCGACAGGGGTAAGCAACGAGCAGTACTTC
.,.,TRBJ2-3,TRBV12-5,CASGLVRQGRTDTQYF,TGTGCTAGTGGTTTGGTACGGCAGGGCCGGACAGATACGCAGTATTTT
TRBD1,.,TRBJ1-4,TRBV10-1,CASSGQGGDEKLFF,TGCGCCAGCAGTGGACAGGGGGGTGATGAAAAACTGTTTTTT
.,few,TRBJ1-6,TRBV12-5,CASGLGDIGSPLHF,TGTGCTAGTGGTTTGGGGGACATAGGTTCACCCCTCCACTTT
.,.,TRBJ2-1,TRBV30,CAWTSSYNEQFF,TGTGCCTGGACCAGCTCCTACAATGAGCAGTTCTTC
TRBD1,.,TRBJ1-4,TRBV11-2,CASSGQGNEKLFF,TGTGCCAGCAGCGGACAGGGGAATGAAAAACTGTTTTTT
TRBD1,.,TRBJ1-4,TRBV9,CASSGDGQGANEKLFF,TGTGCCAGCAGCGGTGACGGACAGGGGGCTAATGAAAAACTGTTTTTT
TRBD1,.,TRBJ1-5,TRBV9,CASSGGQGAAGPQHF,TGTGCCAGCAGCGGCGGACAGGGGGCGGCGGGGCCCCAGCATTTT
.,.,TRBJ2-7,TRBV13,CASSSRDKSYEQYF,TGTGCCAGCAGCTCTCGGGACAAGTCCTACGAGCAGTACTTC
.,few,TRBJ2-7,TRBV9,CASSVGEAILSYEQYF,TGTGCCAGCAGCGTAGGGGAGGCAATCCTCTCCTACGAGCAGTACTTC
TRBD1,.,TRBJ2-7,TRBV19,CASSGQGGYEQYF,TGTGCCAGTAGTGGACAGGGGGGCTACGAGCAGTACTTC
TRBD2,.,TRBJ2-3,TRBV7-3,CASSSRGGAGGHGDTQYF,TGTGCCAGCAGCTCCCGGGGCGGGGCGGGGGGGCATGGAGATACGCAGTATTTT
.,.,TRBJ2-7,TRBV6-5,CASSYSRAGEQYF,TGTGCCAGCAGTTACTCCAGGGCTGGTGAGCAGTACTTC
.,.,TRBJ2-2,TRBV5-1,CASSRDFTGELFF,TGCGCCAGCAGCCGGGACTTCACCGGGGAGCTGTTTTTT
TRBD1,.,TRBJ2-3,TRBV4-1,CASSQPNTGGRDTQYF,TGCGCCAGCAGCCAACCGAACACAGGGGGCAGAGATACGCAGTATTTT
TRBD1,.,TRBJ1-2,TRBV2,CARRGLGYTF,TGTGCCAGGAGGGGGCTCGGCTACACCTTC
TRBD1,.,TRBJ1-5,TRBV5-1,CASSLGQGRNQPQHF,TGCGCCAGCAGCTTGGGACAGGGTAGAAATCAGCCCCAGCATTTT
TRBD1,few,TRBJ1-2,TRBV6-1,CASREGTDYGYTF,TGTGCCAGCAGAGAGGGGACAGACTATGGCTACACCTTC
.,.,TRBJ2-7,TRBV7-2,CASSLAALQGYEQYF,TGTGCCAGCAGCTTAGCGGCCCTACAGGGCTACGAGCAGTACTTC
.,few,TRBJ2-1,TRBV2,CASEGNLGVDEQFF,TGTGCCAGCGAGGGCAATTTGGGAGTCGATGAGCAGTTCTTC
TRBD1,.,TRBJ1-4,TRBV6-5,CASSLTGGEIQKLFF,TGTGCCAGCAGTCTCACAGGGGGTGAAATACAAAAACTGTTTTTT
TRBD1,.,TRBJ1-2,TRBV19,CASSTSRTGNYGYTF,TGTGCCAGTAGTACCAGCCGGACAGGGAACTATGGCTACACCTTC
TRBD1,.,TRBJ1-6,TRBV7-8,CASSPVLQGANSPLHF,TGTGCCAGCAGCCCAGTCCTACAGGGGGCTAATTCACCCCTCCACTTT
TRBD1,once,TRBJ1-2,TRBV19,CASGTVNYGYTF,TGTGCCAGTGGGACAGTTAACTATGGCTACACCTTC
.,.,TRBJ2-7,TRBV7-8,CASSSLPHGDYEQYF,TGTGCCAGCAGCTCGCTACCCCACGGAGACTACGAGCAGTACTTC
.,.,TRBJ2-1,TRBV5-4,CASSFRGNEQFF,TGTGCCAGCAGCTTTAGAGGGAATGAGCAGTTCTTC
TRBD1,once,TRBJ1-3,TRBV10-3,CAIVGQGNTIYF,TGTGCCATCGTGGGACAGGGCAACACCATATATTTT
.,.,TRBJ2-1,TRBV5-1,CASRMSANEQFF,TGCGCCAGCCGGATGTCAGCGAATGAGCAGTTCTTC
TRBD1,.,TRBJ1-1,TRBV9,CASSARAGTAPEAFF,TGTGCCAGCAGCGCAAGGGCCGGGACAGCTCCCGAAGCTTTCTTT
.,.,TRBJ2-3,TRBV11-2,CASSPGGQGRTDTQYF,TGTGCCAGCAGCCCCGGGGGGCAGGGGAGGACAGATACGCAGTATTTT
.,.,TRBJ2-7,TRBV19,CASSIGDNEQYF,TGTGCCAGTAGTATCGGGGATAACGAGCAGTACTTC
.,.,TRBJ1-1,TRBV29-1,CSVDGDKDRNTEAFF,TGCAGCGTAGACGGGGACAAAGATCGGAACACTGAAGCTTTCTTT
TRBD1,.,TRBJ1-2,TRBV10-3,CAITQGTAYGYTF,TGTGCCATCACCCAGGGGACAGCCTATGGCTACACCTTC
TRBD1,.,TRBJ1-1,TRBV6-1,CASREDRDEAFF,TGTGCCAGCAGAGAGGACAGGGATGAAGCTTTCTTT
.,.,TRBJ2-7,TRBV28,CASSLRTPEYEQYF,TGTGCCAGCAGTTTACGGACTCCAGAGTACGAGCAGTACTTC
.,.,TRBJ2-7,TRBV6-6,CASSSLSGYEQYF,TGTGCCAGCAGTTCTCTGTCCGGCTACGAGCAGTACTTC
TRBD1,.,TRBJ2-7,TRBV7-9,CASKSRQGYEQYF,TGTGCCAGCAAGAGTAGACAGGGCTACGAGCAGTACTTC
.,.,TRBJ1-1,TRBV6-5,CASSYLGREEAFF,TGTGCCAGCAGTTACTTGGGGCGAGAAGAAGCTTTCTTT
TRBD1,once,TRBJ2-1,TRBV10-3,CATKPGQGSDEQFF,TGTGCCACGAAACCGGGACAGGGGTCCGATGAGCAGTTCTTC